This note documents a single T cell receptor (beta chain) sequence. Its antigen is still unknown. This specimen comes from a study of identical twins. Whole-study results and caveats: Sequences that were beta out-of-frame showed weaker excess twin sharing. Insertions were fewer in abundant cord blood beta clonotypes, whereas memory repertoires showed none of this pattern.

V lost 0 bases to trimming and J lost 4 bases; unmatched junction nucleotides: 6. This CDR3 is built from 15 residues. CDR1 KGHSH and CDR2 LQKENI come from the germline V gene. The cDNA had a unique molecular identifier and a template-switch universal primer site. In TCRdb, the 5' RACE reads were re-called with MiXCR into one record per CDR3 protein. The sample lists 250,000 or so distinct CDR3 sequences, about 8.9% occurring once. Separately, the same data were catalogued under a study of yellow fever vaccine responses in identical twins. That paper states: As reported, the vaccine T cell response of twins seemed partly convergent and partly personalized.

Input material: CD8+ T cells sorted from blood. V gene TRBV18 combines with J gene TRBJ2-7, with 7 bases fitting TRBD1. This clonotype was sampled from a woman aged 18-29 years in good health. The CDR3 region has the DNA TGTGCCAGCTCACCACCGGCAGGGGGTGATTACGAGCAGTACTTC. Residues: CASSPPAGGDYEQYF.